This TCR beta chain was captured by sequencing in a study of human T cells and chemical hapten exposure. Overall study context: Throughout the roughly 24-week study, diphenylcyclopropenone was applied weekly to the patients' scalps.

Methods used by the authors: Samples held a median of around 100,000 TCRs, range about 20,000–690,600. TCRdb processed the RACE reads anew with MiXCR; each CDR3 protein has one entry. The V and J calls follow TCRdb's processing rather than the paper's. The sample includes approximately 350,000 distinct CDR3 sequences, 6% to 7% of them seen just once. The time point is: patch test 2, 6 weeks after DPC sensitization. Noted treatment: therapeutic diphenylcyclopropenone sensitization with weekly scalp DPC. V was cut by 5 bases and J by 3 bases, with 19 bases left in between. Germline lookup yields CDR1 MNHEY and CDR2 SMNVEV (reference sequence). This CDR3 contains 16 residues. At least ten counts were recorded for this clonotype.

This sequence was found in a woman under 30 with alopecia areata. Some clones in this sample may be carry-over from other donors' samples. Sequencing used whole blood, obtained in connection with sensitization to the hapten diphenylcyclopropenone (DPC). The V and J genes are TRBV27 and TRBJ1-2; perhaps TRBD1 as D (6 bases). In DNA, the CDR3 is TGTGCCAGCAGTCCCCTGACAGGAAAGCTGGACTATGGCTACACCTTC. Translating it yields CASSPLTGKLDYGYTF.